The subject of this entry is one T cell receptor beta chain. Antigen unknown. The sample is drawn from a study of cytomegalovirus exposure and HLA in healthy donors. General study results and limits: From TCR beta sequences, most subjects' HLA-A and HLA-B alleles were reportedly predicted accurately. Among immune exposure information, only CMV serostatus was available. Clonal expansion, a later analysis showed, was greater in HLA-associated TCR beta chains than in equally common others.

V gave up 5 bases and J gave up 9 bases, with 11 bases separating them. From germline, CDR1 is SGHVS and CDR2 FQNEAQ. This CDR3 region has 12 residues. The PCR employed 60 Vbeta primers together with 13 Jbeta primers. Original processing notes: Later reanalysis found around 74 million unique TCR beta chains, roughly 9.9 million of them shared. Libraries were prepared by immunoSEQ multiplex PCR; TCRdb keeps only in-frame clonotypes and omits some of them. V, J and clone size derive from that table, while D and trimming were established from the DNA sequence. The sample records roughly 150,000 clones, 75% being singletons.

The source material was PBMCs. The V and J genes are TRBV7-8 and TRBJ2-1; D is perhaps TRBD2 (6 bases). The TCR originated in a man younger than 30 in good health and CMV-seropositive. The CDR3, as DNA: TGTGCCAGCAGCAAACTGGAGGGTGAGCAGTTCTTC. Translated: CASSKLEGEQFF.